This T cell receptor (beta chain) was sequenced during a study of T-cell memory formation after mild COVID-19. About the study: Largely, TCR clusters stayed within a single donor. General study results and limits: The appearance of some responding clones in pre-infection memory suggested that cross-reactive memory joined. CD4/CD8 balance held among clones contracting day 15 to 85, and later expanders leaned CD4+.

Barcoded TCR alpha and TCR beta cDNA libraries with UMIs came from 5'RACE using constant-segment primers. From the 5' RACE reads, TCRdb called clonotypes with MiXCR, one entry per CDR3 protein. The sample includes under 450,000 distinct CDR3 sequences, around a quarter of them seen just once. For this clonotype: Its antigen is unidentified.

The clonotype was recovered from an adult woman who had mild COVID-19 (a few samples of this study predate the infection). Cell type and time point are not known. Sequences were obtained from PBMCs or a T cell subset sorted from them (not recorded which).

The DNA of the CDR3 is TGCAGTGCTAGAGTTTCGCTCGGGGCTACAGATACGCAGTATTTT. Residues: CSARVSLGATDTQYF. The chain employs TRBV20-1 and TRBJ2-3; D is possibly TRBD1 or TRBD2 (5 bases each). This CDR3 has 15 residues. The germline CDR1 and CDR2 sequences are DFQATT and SNEGSKA (reference sequence). Trimming took 1 base from V and 3 from J, leaving 14 bases between them.